One and the same sample provided the 26 T cell receptor beta chains below, sequenced in a study of blood T cell repertoires in COVID-19. Some clones are missing from TCRdb's copy, which holds only in-frame ones; the method was immunoSEQ multiplex PCR. The sample lists 250,000 or so clones; 90% were seen once. Sequenced: peripheral blood. Receptors were obtained from an older woman with COVID-19, enrolled during active disease.

The V and J genes are TRBV11-3 and TRBJ2-1, with 8 bases matching TRBD1. The V gene end was trimmed by 5 bases and the J gene end by 5 bases; junction bases not matched to a gene: 11. Per the germline V gene, CDR1 is SGHNT and CDR2 is YENEEA. This CDR3 is 16 amino acids long. This CDR3 reads CASSPGLTGENNEQFF. CDR3 nucleotides: TGTGCCAGCAGCCCCGGTTTGACAGGGGAGAACAATGAGCAGTTCTTC.

The rearrangement joins TRBV4-3 to TRBJ2-7; weak D call: TRBD1 (5 bases). The CDR3 is 13 amino acids. Germline CDR1 LGHNA, CDR2 YSLEER. Trimming left V 0 bases short and J 6 bases short, with 9 bases between. DNA for the CDR3: TGCGCCAGCAGCCAAGATTCAGGGTTCGAGCAGTACTTC. Translating it yields CASSQDSGFEQYF.

This clone showed up just a few times. V is TRBV5-6 and J is TRBJ2-1, with 9 bases fitting TRBD1. Per germline, CDR1 SGHDT and CDR2 YYEEEE. The J segment lost 2 bases and the V segment lost 4 bases, leaving 7 bases of the junction unmatched. The CDR3 sequence is 16 residues long. The CDR3 here is CASSRDRGETYNEQFF. As DNA, the CDR3 is TGTGCCAGCAGCCGCGACAGGGGGGAGACCTACAATGAGCAGTTCTTC.

This chain links TRBV5-1 with TRBJ2-2; TRBD1 matches at 7 bases. Germline V gives CDR1 SGHRS, CDR2 YFSETQ. Trimming took 2 bases from V and 6 from J; bases not matched to a gene: 7. This CDR3 region has 15 residues. CDR3 loop: CASSFSLTGAGELFF. Here the CDR3 DNA reads TGCGCCAGCAGCTTTTCCCTAACAGGGGCCGGGGAGCTGTTTTTT.

The rearrangement links TRBV3-1 (or the pseudogene TRBV3-2) to TRBJ1-4; D is uncertain. Trimming pared 6 bases from V and 8 bases from J, leaving 19 bases between. The CDR3 consists of 15 residues. CDR1 LGHDT and CDR2 YNNKEL come from the germline V gene (reference sequence). CDR3 in amino acids: CASSPTGIGNEKLFF. Written as DNA, the CDR3 is TGTGCCAGCAGTCCCACCGGGATTGGGAACGAAAAACTGTTTTTT.

The CDR3 spells CASAYGGTEAFF. DNA for the CDR3: TGTGCCAGCGCGTATGGTGGCACTGAAGCTTTCTTT. The chain recombines TRBV14 with TRBJ1-1; no clear D gene. The CDR3 length is 12 residues. Germline V gene data show CDR1 as SGHDN and CDR2 as FVKESK. V shed 8 bases and J shed 4 bases, with 11 bases lying between them.

This chain connects TRBV6-6 to TRBJ1-2; possible D gene TRBD1, 6 bases. The ends were cut back, 2 bases at V and 0 bases at J, with 13 bases in the middle. From germline, CDR1 is MNHNY and CDR2 SVGAGI (reference sequence). The CDR3 loop spans 16 amino acids. For the CDR3, the DNA is TGTGCCAGCAGTTACCCGAAACAGGGAACTAACTATGGCTACACCTTC. It translates to CASSYPKQGTNYGYTF.

As concerns this clone: At the DNA level, this CDR3 is encoded by other sequences in the same sample as well. The V and J genes are TRBV3-1 (or the pseudogene TRBV3-2) and TRBJ2-5, with TRBD2 matching 7 bases. This CDR3 is 14 amino acids long. The germline CDR1 and CDR2 sequences are LGHDT and YNNKEL (reference sequence). With V trimmed by 1 base and J by 5 bases, 4 bases remained unmatched. The CDR3 is CASSQGGGAETQYF. CDR3 DNA: TGTGCCAGCAGCCAAGGGGGAGGGGCGGAGACCCAGTACTTC.

The V gene is TRBV3-1 (or the pseudogene TRBV3-2), the J gene TRBJ1-1, with D possibly matching TRBD1 (5 bases). This CDR3 has 14 amino acids. Germline V gene data show CDR1 as LGHDT and CDR2 as YNNKEL (reference sequence). Deletions cut 6 bases from V and 3 bases from J, with 14 bases between. The CDR3 reads CASRDTGTYTEAFF. The CDR3 region has the DNA TGTGCCAGCAGGGATACAGGAACCTACACTGAAGCTTTCTTT.

This sequence joins TRBV7-2 and TRBJ1-1; D remains ambiguous. The CDR3 covers 14 residues. Germline CDR1 is SGHTA and CDR2 is FQGNSA. V was trimmed by 1 base and J by 1 base, leaving 7 bases between them. CDR3 bases: TGTGCCAGCAGCTTAGACAGATCGAACACTGAAGCTTTCTTT. Its protein product is CASSLDRSNTEAFF.

The chain carries TRBV7-6 and TRBJ1-6, with 9 bases aligning to TRBD1. J lost 6 bases, V lost 1 base, and 4 bases had no gene match. This CDR3 contains 16 residues. Germline CDR1 reads SGHVS; CDR2 reads FNYEAQ. The CDR3 nucleotides read TGTGCCAGCAGCTTAGACCTGGGACAGGGTAATTCACCCCTCCACTTT. Amino acids: CASSLDLGQGNSPLHF.

V is TRBV27 and J is TRBJ1-6; D may be TRBD1 (6 bases). The CDR3 has 15 residues. Germline CDR1 MNHEY, CDR2 SMNVEV (reference sequence). The ends were cut back, 3 bases at V and 7 bases at J, with 13 bases in the middle. As DNA, the CDR3 is TGTGCCAGCAGTTTCGGGGGGCGTCAAAATTCACCCCTCCACTTT. Translated, it gives CASSFGGRQNSPLHF.

This CDR3 is CASSTGTGGTDTQYF. The DNA for the CDR3 is TGTGCCAGTAGTACCGGGACAGGAGGCACAGATACGCAGTATTTT. The V call is TRBV19, the J call TRBJ2-3; the match to TRBD1 covers 8 bases. Germline trimming cut 4 bases from V and 1 base from J; bases unmatched to any gene: 4. CDR3 length: 15 residues. CDR1 LNHDA and CDR2 SQIVND come from the germline V gene (reference sequence). The entire variable domain, with the rest obtained from reference TRBV19 and TRBJ2-3, is as follows: DGGITQSPKYLFRKEGQNVTLSCEQNLNHDAMYWYRQDPGQGLRLIYYSQIVNDFQKGDIAEGYSVSREKKESFPLTVTSAQKNPTAFYLCASSTGTGGTDTQYFGPGTRLTVL.

This chain uses TRBV6-2 or TRBV6-3 with TRBJ2-5, with TRBD1 matching 10 bases. The CDR3 runs to 15 residues. V lost 4 bases and J lost 6; bases outside the gene matches: 8. Germline CDR1 is MNHEY and CDR2 is SVGEGT. CDR3 protein: CASSWAAGQGQTQYF. For the CDR3, the DNA is TGTGCCAGCAGTTGGGCCGCGGGACAGGGGCAGACCCAGTACTTC.

The rearrangement links TRBV27 to TRBJ1-1; tentative D call: TRBD1 (5 bases). V dropped 6 bases and J dropped 6 bases, with 11 bases sitting between them. The V gene's germline CDR1 is MNHEY and CDR2 SMNVEV (reference sequence). This CDR3 contains 12 residues. CDR3 DNA: TGTGCCAGCAGCTCCGGGGGAGCTGAAGCTTTCTTT. As protein: CASSSGGAEAFF.

V gene TRBV12-3 or TRBV12-4 combines with J gene TRBJ2-1; D may be TRBD2 (5 bases). Deletions cut 11 bases from V and 5 bases from J, with 13 bases between. This CDR3 contains 12 residues. CDR3 DNA sequence: TGTGCCGGCCGCGGGTTGGACAATGAGCAGTTCTTC. Protein sequence: CAGRGLDNEQFF.

The chain is built from TRBV11-2 and TRBJ2-7, with D perhaps matching TRBD2 (5 bases). V lost 1 base, J lost 3 bases, and 10 bases lay in between. The CDR3 has 14 amino acids. Germline CDR1 is SGHAT and CDR2 is FQNNGV. The CDR3, as DNA: TGTGCCAGCAGCTTAGTCGGGAAGGACTACGAGCAGTACTTC. As protein: CASSLVGKDYEQYF.

The chain has TRBV18 and TRBJ1-2; D not certain. Trimming took off 0 bases at V and 8 bases at J, with 13 bases between the two ends. CDR1 is KGHSH, CDR2 LQKENI, per germline. This CDR3 contains 14 residues. The CDR3: CASSPPSWPGGYTF. In DNA, the CDR3 is TGTGCCAGCTCACCACCTAGCTGGCCTGGCGGCTACACCTTC.

This chain links TRBV12-5 with TRBJ2-3, with D possibly being TRBD2 (5 bases). V was trimmed by 0 bases and J by 2 bases, leaving 15 bases between them. Germline CDR1 is LGHNT and CDR2 is FRNRAP. The CDR3 extends over 17 amino acids. DNA of the CDR3: TGTGCTAGTGGTTTGGTACTAGGGCAGGAGATCACAGATACGCAGTATTTT. This encodes CASGLVLGQEITDTQYF.

The chain has TRBV10-3 and TRBJ2-1, with 8 bases lining up with TRBD2. Germline V gene lookup returns CDR1 ENHRY and CDR2 SYGVKD. The V and J ends lost 2 bases and 5 bases, in that order; junction bases with no gene match: 5. There are 15 residues in the CDR3. Written as DNA, the CDR3 is TGTGCCATCAGTGAGCCGGGGGGGCCTAACAATGAGCAGTTCTTC. Its translation is CAISEPGGPNNEQFF.

This sequence joins TRBV19 and TRBJ1-1; 10 bases map to TRBD1. The CDR3 consists of 15 residues. Trimming cost V 4 bases and J 1 base; bases outside gene matches: 3. Looked up from germline, CDR1 is LNHDA and CDR2 is SQIVND (reference sequence). In DNA, the CDR3 is TGTGCCAGTAGTAGAGACAGGGGGCGGAACACTGAAGCTTTCTTT. Protein: CASSRDRGRNTEAFF.

Concerning this clone itself: Other DNA sequences in this specimen translate into the identical CDR3. This chain joins TRBV7-3 and TRBJ1-2; TRBD1 aligns across 9 bases. Germline CDR1 SGHTA, CDR2 FQGTGA. The CDR3 has 15 residues. Losses at the gene ends were 5 bases for V and 1 base for J; bases not matched to a gene: 5. CDR3 loop: CASSPGTGSNYGYTF. Here the CDR3 DNA reads TGTGCCAGCAGCCCAGGGACAGGGAGTAACTATGGCTACACCTTC.

The CDR3 is CASSVPQSNTGELFF. DNA of the CDR3: TGTGCCAGCAGTGTTCCCCAGTCGAACACCGGGGAGCTGTTTTTT. The chain recombines TRBV2 with TRBJ2-2; no firm D call. Germline CDR1 is SNHLY and CDR2 is FYNNEI. The CDR3 contains 15 residues. The V gene lost 4 bases and the J gene lost 0 bases, with 9 bases spanning the gap.

This sequence joins TRBV10-3 and TRBJ1-3; 10 positions match TRBD1. This CDR3 has 16 residues. Germline V gene sequence: CDR1 ENHRY, CDR2 SYGVKD. The J segment lost 0 bases and the V segment lost 6 bases, leaving 5 bases of the junction unmatched. The CDR3 loop reads CAIRGTGARSGNTIYF. Written as DNA, the CDR3 is TGTGCCATCAGGGGGACAGGGGCCCGCTCTGGAAACACCATATATTTT.

The chain combines TRBV7-3 with TRBJ2-5, with a possible D match to TRBD2 (5 bases). Trimming pared 5 bases from V and 5 bases from J, leaving 12 bases between. Per germline, CDR1 SGHTA and CDR2 FQGTGA. The CDR3 loop spans 13 amino acids. CDR3 sequence (DNA): TGTGCCAGCAGCCTCGGGGTGTGGGAGACCCAGTACTTC. This translates into CASSLGVWETQYF.

The chain combines TRBV18 with TRBJ1-4; the match to TRBD1 covers 7 bases. The V gene end was trimmed by 3 bases and the J gene end by 8 bases; junction bases not matched to a gene: 3. Germline V gives CDR1 KGHSH, CDR2 LQKENI. This CDR3 contains 13 residues. The CDR3 DNA reads as TGTGCCAGCTCACCGGGGACAGAGGAAAAACTGTTTTTT. This codes for CASSPGTEEKLFF.